The TCR beta chain under discussion was sequenced for a study of identical twins. Study outcomes and limitations: Part of the zero-insertion signal could reflect confounding by invariant MAIT and iNKT cells.

Using its own MiXCR run on the 5' RACE reads, TCRdb lists one record per CDR3 protein. The sample contains approximately 700,000 distinct CDR3 sequences, 18% of which appear only once. This clonotype was seen more than once but under ten times. Its specificity is not known. CDR1 and CDR2 from the germline V gene are DFQATT and SNEGSKA (reference sequence). The CDR3 sequence is 12 residues long. The germline V and J ends were trimmed by 2 bases and 2 bases, with 6 bases remaining between them. The same sample was also used in a study of T cells expressing NK-cell markers. As reported in that work: The eight sequenced donors comprised seven who were HCMV-seropositive and one who was seronegative. About 1.0-7.0% of CD8+ T cells in roughly six donors belonged to dominant NKG2C+ clonotypes.

This rearrangement joins TRBV20-1 to TRBJ2-5; D remains unclear. Specimen: PBMCs. This clonotype was sampled from a woman under 30 in good health. The CDR3 loop reads CSARKIQETQYF. The CDR3 DNA reads TGCAGTGCTAGAAAAATACAAGAGACCCAGTACTTC.